The present entry profiles one T cell receptor (beta chain) with its context. The antigen is not known. Germline-derived CDR1 and CDR2 are SQVTM and ANQGSEA. CDR3 length: 15 residues. The V and J ends lost 6 bases and 6 bases respectively, with 21 bases between them. TCRdb keeps only in-frame clones here, not all; method: immunoSEQ multiplex PCR. The table lists some 60,000 clones, about 90% of them singletons, with about 5.1% in the top ten. The sample belongs to a study of OX40 agonist ivuxolimab in advanced cancers. In the study overall: The dose-escalation group included hepatocellular carcinoma, melanoma, renal cell carcinoma and head and neck cancer. Study-wide points: No determination was made of the antigen specificity of the expanded peripheral T cells.

The sampling schedule covered blood at baseline, cycle 4 day 1, and cycle 7 day 1. The sequence was obtained from an adult with an advanced solid tumor such as melanoma, head and neck, liver or kidney cancer. Sequences were derived from CD4+ or CD8+ T cells sorted from blood, sampled in a trial of the OX40 agonist ivuxolimab. The V and J genes are TRBV29-1 and TRBJ2-1; perhaps TRBD2 as D (5 bases). The CDR3 region has the DNA TGCAGCGTCCGAGCGGCGCCCCCCCGTCTCAATGAGCAGTTCTTC. Protein sequence: CSVRAAPPRLNEQFF.